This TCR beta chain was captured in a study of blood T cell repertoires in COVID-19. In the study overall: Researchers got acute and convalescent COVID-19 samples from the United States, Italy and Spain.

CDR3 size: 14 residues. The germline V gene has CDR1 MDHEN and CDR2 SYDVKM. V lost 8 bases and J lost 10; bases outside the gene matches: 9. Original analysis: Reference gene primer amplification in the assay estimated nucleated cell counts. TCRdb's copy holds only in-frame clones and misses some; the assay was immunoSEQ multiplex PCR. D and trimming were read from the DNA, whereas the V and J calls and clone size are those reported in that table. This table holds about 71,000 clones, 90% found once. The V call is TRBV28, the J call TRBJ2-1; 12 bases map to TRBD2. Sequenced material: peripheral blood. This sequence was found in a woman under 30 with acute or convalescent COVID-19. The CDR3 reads CASSPGLAGSEQFF. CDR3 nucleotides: TGTGCCAGCTCTCCGGGACTAGCGGGTTCAGAGCAGTTCTTC.